Sequencing of this T cell receptor (beta chain) was carried out in a study of blood T cell repertoires in COVID-19. Source study methods: Reference gene primer amplification gave estimated nucleated cell counts. Sequencing used immunoSEQ multiplex PCR; TCRdb keeps in-frame clones, though not all of them. V and J calls plus clone size are reproduced from that table; the DNA served to infer D and trimming. The table shows about 190,000 clones, with roughly 80% occurring only once. The Seattle patients joined while their infection was active and were tracked longitudinally afterward. Germline-derived CDR1 and CDR2 are MNHEY and SMNVEV (reference sequence). V shed 5 bases and J shed 0 bases, with 18 bases lying between them. The CDR3 spans 17 residues.

Sequencing was performed on peripheral blood. The sequence derives from a woman aged 55-69 years with COVID-19, enrolled during active disease. The V gene is TRBV27, the J gene TRBJ2-3; no definite D call. DNA of the CDR3: TGTGCCAGCAGTCCCCGGTCCCGGGTGGCGAGCACAGATACGCAGTATTTT. Encoded protein: CASSPRSRVASTDTQYF.